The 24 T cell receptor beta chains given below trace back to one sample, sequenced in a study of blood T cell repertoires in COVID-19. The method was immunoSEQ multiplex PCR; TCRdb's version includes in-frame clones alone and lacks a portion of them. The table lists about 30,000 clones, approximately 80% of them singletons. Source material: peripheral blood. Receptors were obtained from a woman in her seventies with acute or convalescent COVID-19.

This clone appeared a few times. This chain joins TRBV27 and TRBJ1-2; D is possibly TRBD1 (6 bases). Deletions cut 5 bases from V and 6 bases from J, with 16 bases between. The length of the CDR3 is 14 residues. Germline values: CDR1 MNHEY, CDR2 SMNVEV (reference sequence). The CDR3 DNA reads TGTGCCAGCAGTCCCCGAGGTCAGGGGAATGGCTACACCTTC. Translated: CASSPRGQGNGYTF.

The CDR3 loop is CASSQAGLAGGDEQFF. Here the CDR3 DNA reads TGTGCCAGCAGCCAAGCGGGACTAGCGGGAGGCGATGAGCAGTTCTTC. This chain links TRBV4-2 with TRBJ2-1; 15 positions agree with TRBD2. This CDR3 contains 16 residues. The J segment lost 8 bases and the V segment lost 1 base, leaving 3 bases of the junction unmatched. Germline lookup yields CDR1 LGHNA and CDR2 YNFKEQ.

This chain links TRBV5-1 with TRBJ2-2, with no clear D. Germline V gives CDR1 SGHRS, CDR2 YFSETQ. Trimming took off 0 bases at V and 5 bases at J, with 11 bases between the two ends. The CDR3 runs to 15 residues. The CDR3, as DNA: TGCGCCAGCAGCTTGGCAGGTGTTGGAACCGGGGAGCTGTTTTTT. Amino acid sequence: CASSLAGVGTGELFF.

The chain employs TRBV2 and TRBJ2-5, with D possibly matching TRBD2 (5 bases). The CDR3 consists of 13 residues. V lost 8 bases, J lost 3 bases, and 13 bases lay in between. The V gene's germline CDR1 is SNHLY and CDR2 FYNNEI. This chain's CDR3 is CASVGRVEETQYF. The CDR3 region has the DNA TGTGCCAGCGTAGGGCGGGTCGAAGAGACCCAGTACTTC.

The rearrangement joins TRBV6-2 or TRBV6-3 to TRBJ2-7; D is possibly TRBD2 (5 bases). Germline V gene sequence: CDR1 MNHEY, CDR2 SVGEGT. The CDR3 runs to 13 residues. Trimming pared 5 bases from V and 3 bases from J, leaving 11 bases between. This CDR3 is CASSETTYYEQYF. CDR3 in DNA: TGTGCCAGCAGTGAGACTACATACTACGAGCAGTACTTC.

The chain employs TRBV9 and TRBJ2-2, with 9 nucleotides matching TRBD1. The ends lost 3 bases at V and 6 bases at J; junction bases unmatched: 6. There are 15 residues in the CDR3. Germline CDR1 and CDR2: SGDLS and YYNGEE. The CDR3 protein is CASSASRQGAGELFF. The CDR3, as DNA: TGTGCCAGCAGCGCCTCACGACAGGGGGCCGGGGAGCTGTTTTTT. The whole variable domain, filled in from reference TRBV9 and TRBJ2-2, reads DSGVTQTPKHLITATGQRVTLRCSPRSGDLSVYWYQQSLDQGLQFLIQYYNGEERAKGNILERFSAQQFPDLHSELNLSSLELGDSALYFCASSASRQGAGELFFGEGSRLTVL.

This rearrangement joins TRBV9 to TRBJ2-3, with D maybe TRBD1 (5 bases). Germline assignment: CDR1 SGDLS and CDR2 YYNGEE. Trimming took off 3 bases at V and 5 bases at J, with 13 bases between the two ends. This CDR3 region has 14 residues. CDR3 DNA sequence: TGTGCCAGCAGCGCCAGGGTATACAGAGATACGCAGTATTTT. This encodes CASSARVYRDTQYF.

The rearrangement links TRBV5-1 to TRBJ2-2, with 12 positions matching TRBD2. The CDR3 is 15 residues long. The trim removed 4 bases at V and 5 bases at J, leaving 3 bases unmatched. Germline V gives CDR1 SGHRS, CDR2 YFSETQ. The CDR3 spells CASSPTSGGTGELFF. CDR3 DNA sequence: TGCGCCAGCAGCCCGACTAGCGGGGGAACCGGGGAGCTGTTTTTT. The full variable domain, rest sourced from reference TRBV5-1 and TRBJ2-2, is KAGVTQTPRYLIKTRGQQVTLSCSPISGHRSVSWYQQTPGQGLQFLFEYFSETQRNKGNFPGRFSGRQFSNSRSEMNVSTLELGDSALYLCASSPTSGGTGELFFGEGSRLTVL.

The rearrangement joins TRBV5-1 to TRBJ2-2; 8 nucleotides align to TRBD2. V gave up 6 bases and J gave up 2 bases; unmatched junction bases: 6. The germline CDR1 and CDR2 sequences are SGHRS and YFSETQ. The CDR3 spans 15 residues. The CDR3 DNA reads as TGCGCCAGCACCTATAGCGGGGAAAACACCGGGGAGCTGTTTTTT. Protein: CASTYSGENTGELFF.

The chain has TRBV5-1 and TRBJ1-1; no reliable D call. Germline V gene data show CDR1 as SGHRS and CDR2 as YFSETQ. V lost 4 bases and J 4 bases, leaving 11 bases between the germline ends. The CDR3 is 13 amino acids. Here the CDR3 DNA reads TGCGCCAGCAGCCCTGAGGGAGGCACTGAAGCTTTCTTT. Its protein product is CASSPEGGTEAFF.

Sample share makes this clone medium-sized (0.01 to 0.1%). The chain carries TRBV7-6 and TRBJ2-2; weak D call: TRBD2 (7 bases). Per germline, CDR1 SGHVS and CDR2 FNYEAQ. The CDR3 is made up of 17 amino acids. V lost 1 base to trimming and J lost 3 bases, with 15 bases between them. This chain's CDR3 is CASSLVSAGAYTGELFF. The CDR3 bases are TGTGCCAGCAGCTTAGTCTCGGCGGGGGCCTACACCGGGGAGCTGTTTTTT.

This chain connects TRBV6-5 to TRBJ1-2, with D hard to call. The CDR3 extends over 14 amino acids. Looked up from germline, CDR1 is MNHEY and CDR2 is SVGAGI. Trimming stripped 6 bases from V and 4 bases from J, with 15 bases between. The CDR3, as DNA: TGTGCCAGCAGCCCGGGTCCGGGGAGCTATGGCTACACCTTC. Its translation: CASSPGPGSYGYTF.

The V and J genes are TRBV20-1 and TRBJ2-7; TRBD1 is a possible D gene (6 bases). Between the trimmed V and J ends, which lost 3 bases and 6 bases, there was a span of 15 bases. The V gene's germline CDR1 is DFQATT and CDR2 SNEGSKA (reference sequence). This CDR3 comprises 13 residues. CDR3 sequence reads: CSASPLQGFEQYF. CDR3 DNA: TGCAGTGCTAGTCCCCTACAGGGCTTCGAGCAGTACTTC.

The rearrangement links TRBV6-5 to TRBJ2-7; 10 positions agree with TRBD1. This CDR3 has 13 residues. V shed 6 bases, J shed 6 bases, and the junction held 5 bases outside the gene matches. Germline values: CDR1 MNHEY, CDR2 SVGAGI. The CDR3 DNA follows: TGTGCCAGCAGATCGACAGGGGGCTTCGAGCAGTACTTC. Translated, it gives CASRSTGGFEQYF.

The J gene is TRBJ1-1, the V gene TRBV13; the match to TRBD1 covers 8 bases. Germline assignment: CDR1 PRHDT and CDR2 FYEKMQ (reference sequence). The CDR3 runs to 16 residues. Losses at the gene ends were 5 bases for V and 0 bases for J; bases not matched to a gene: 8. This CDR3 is CASSPQGVRVNTEAFF. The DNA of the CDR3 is TGTGCCAGCAGCCCACAGGGGGTAAGGGTGAACACTGAAGCTTTCTTT.

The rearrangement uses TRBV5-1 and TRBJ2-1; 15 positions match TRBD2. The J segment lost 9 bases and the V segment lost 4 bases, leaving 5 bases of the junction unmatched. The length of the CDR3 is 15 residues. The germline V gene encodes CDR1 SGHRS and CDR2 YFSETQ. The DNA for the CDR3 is TGCGCCAGCAGCGGACTAGCGGGGGGGAATGGTGAGCAGTTCTTC. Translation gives CASSGLAGGNGEQFF.

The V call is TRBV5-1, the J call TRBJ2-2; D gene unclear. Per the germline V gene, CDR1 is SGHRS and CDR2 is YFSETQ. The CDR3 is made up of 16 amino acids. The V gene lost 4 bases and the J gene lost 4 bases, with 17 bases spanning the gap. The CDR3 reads CASSPPRTLSTGELFF. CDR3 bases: TGCGCCAGCAGCCCACCAAGAACCCTGAGCACCGGGGAGCTGTTTTTT. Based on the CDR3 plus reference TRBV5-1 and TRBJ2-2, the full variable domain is KAGVTQTPRYLIKTRGQQVTLSCSPISGHRSVSWYQQTPGQGLQFLFEYFSETQRNKGNFPGRFSGRQFSNSRSEMNVSTLELGDSALYLCASSPPRTLSTGELFFGEGSRLTVL.

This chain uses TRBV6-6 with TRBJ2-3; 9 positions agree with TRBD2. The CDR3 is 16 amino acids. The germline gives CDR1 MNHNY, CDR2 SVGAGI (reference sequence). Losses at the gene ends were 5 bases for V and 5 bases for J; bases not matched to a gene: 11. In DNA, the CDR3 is TGTGCCAGCAGTACCAACTTTGCGGGAGGGATAGATACGCAGTATTTT. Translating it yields CASSTNFAGGIDTQYF.

The CDR3 DNA sequence: TGTGCCAGCAGCTTGGTAGAGAGGCCGGGGTTCGGCAATCAGCCCCAGCATTTT. This gives the protein CASSLVERPGFGNQPQHF. The chain uses TRBV5-5 and TRBJ1-5, with unresolved D. Trimming took off 0 bases at V and 2 bases at J, with 18 bases between the two ends. There are 18 residues in the CDR3. CDR1 and CDR2 from the germline V gene are SGHKS and YYEKEE (reference sequence).

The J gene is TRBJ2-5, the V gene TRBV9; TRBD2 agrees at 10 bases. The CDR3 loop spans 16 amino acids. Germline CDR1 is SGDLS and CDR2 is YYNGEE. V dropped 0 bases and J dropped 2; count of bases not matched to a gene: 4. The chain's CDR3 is CASSVASGGGQETQYF. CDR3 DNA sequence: TGTGCCAGCAGCGTAGCGAGCGGGGGGGGTCAAGAGACCCAGTACTTC.

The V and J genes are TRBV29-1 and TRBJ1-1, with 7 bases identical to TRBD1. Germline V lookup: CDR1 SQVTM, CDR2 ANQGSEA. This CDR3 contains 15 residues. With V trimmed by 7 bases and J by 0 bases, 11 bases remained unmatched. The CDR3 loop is CSAGGGSLMNTEAFF. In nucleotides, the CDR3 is TGCAGCGCAGGGGGGGGTAGCCTCATGAACACTGAAGCTTTCTTT.

The chain's CDR3 is CASSSTFQETQYF. CDR3 bases: TGTGCCAGCAGCTCGACATTTCAAGAGACCCAGTACTTC. This chain joins TRBV11-3 and TRBJ2-5; D unclear. In germline, CDR1 is SGHNT, CDR2 YENEEA. The CDR3 sequence is 13 residues long. V gave up 4 bases and J gave up 2 bases, with 8 bases separating them.

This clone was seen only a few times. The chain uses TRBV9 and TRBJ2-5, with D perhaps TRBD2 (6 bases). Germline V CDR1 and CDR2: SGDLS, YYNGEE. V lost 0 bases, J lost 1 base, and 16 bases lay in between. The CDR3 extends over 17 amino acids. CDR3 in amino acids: CASSVESGLHSQETQYF. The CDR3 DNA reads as TGTGCCAGCAGCGTAGAGTCCGGACTACATTCCCAAGAGACCCAGTACTTC.

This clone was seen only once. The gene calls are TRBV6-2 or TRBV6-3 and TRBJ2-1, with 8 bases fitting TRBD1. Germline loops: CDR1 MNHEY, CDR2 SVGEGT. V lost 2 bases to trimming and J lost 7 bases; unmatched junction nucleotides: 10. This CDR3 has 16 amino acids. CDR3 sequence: CASSYIRGRGSNEQFF. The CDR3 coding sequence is TGTGCCAGCAGTTACATCAGGGGGCGCGGTTCAAATGAGCAGTTCTTC.